This passage covers 26 T cell receptor beta chains from one sample sequenced in a study of blood T cell repertoires in COVID-19. Clones were read by immunoSEQ multiplex PCR, and TCRdb kept only the in-frame ones, dropping some. The sample consists of roughly 260,000 clones, about 87% of them appearing once. Sequenced material: peripheral blood. These receptors came from a woman in her forties with acute or convalescent COVID-19.

The V call is TRBV30, the J call TRBJ1-2; D gene unclear. The V end lost 1 base, the J end lost 8 bases, and 11 bases lay between the germline ends. The CDR3 has 12 residues. Germline lookup yields CDR1 GTSNPN and CDR2 SVGIG (reference sequence). The CDR3 here is CAWSGPFSGYTF. The CDR3 nucleotides are TGTGCCTGGAGTGGTCCATTTTCAGGCTACACCTTC.

The chain recombines TRBV5-8 with TRBJ1-4; D not resolved. Germline values: CDR1 SGHTS, CDR2 YDEGEE. V lost 0 bases and J lost 5, with 8 bases in between. This CDR3 is built from 14 residues. The CDR3: CASSLGHGNEKLFF. The CDR3 bases are TGTGCCAGCAGCTTGGGACACGGAAATGAAAAACTGTTTTTT. Full variable domain (rest looked up from reference TRBV5-8 and TRBJ1-4): EAGVTQSPTHLIKTRGQQATLRCSPISGHTSVYWYQQALGLGLQFLLWYDEGEERNRGNFPPRFSGRQFPNYSSELNVNALELEDSALYLCASSLGHGNEKLFFGSGTQLSVL.

The J gene is TRBJ1-6, the V gene TRBV7-9, with D maybe TRBD1 (5 bases). Trimming cost V 1 base and J 10 bases, with 11 bases left between them. The CDR3 has 14 residues. Germline CDR1 and CDR2: SEHNR and FQNEAQ (reference sequence). CDR3 sequence (DNA): TGTGCCAGCAGCTTAGTAGGGGTAGGGTCACCCCTCCACTTT. Residues: CASSLVGVGSPLHF.

Comments on this clone: Other DNA sequences in this specimen translate into the identical CDR3. The chain combines TRBV6-5 with TRBJ1-5, with D tentatively TRBD1 (6 bases). The V gene lost 5 bases and the J gene lost 4 bases, with 9 bases spanning the gap. This CDR3 is 13 amino acids long. Germline CDR1 and CDR2: MNHEY and SVGAGI. DNA for the CDR3: TGTGCCAGCAGTCTCCAGGGGAATCAGCCCCAGCATTTT. Translated, it gives CASSLQGNQPQHF.

The chain links TRBV6-5 to TRBJ1-4; D is unclear. Germline loops: CDR1 MNHEY, CDR2 SVGAGI. This CDR3 is built from 15 residues. Trimming cost V 7 bases and J 6 bases, with 18 bases left between them. CDR3 DNA sequence: TGTGCCAGCACCCCAGAGGGCGGATTTTATGAAAAACTGTTTTTT. The encoded protein is CASTPEGGFYEKLFF.

The V and J genes are TRBV19 and TRBJ2-7; D possibly corresponds to TRBD2 (6 bases). The V gene's germline CDR1 is LNHDA and CDR2 SQIVND (reference sequence). With 6 bases removed from V and 2 bases from J, the gap between germline ends came to 17 bases. The CDR3 length is 15 residues. This CDR3 is CASSPAFGGAYEQYV. CDR3 in DNA: TGTGCCAGTAGCCCCGCGTTTGGAGGGGCCTACGAGCAGTACGTC.

V usage is TRBV2 and J usage is TRBJ2-1; TRBD1 is a possible D gene (6 bases). V lost 7 bases and J lost 3, with 10 bases in between. Germline CDR1 is SNHLY and CDR2 is FYNNEI. The length of the CDR3 is 13 residues. This CDR3 is CASKGVVYNEQFF. The CDR3 DNA sequence: TGTGCCAGCAAGGGGGTAGTCTACAATGAGCAGTTCTTC.

This clone has more than one count but fewer than ten. This chain uses TRBV19 with TRBJ1-6; possibly TRBD1 for D (6 bases). V lost 10 bases, J lost 9 bases, and 16 bases lay in between. The CDR3 is 13 residues long. Germline values: CDR1 LNHDA, CDR2 SQIVND (reference sequence). CDR3 nucleotide sequence: TGTGCCACCCATCGGACAGTCGGTTCACCCCTCCACTTT. Translation: CATHRTVGSPLHF.

This chain joins TRBV9 and TRBJ2-5; D is perhaps TRBD1 (6 bases). Trimming shortened V by 2 bases and J by 2 bases, and 13 bases separated the two germline ends. This CDR3 is 15 amino acids long. Germline-derived CDR1 and CDR2 are SGDLS and YYNGEE. The CDR3 DNA follows: TGTGCCAGCAGCGTCGGGCTGGGACAACAAGAGACCCAGTACTTC. Protein: CASSVGLGQQETQYF. The whole variable domain, filled in from reference TRBV9 and TRBJ2-5, reads DSGVTQTPKHLITATGQRVTLRCSPRSGDLSVYWYQQSLDQGLQFLIQYYNGEERAKGNILERFSAQQFPDLHSELNLSSLELGDSALYFCASSVGLGQQETQYFGPGTRLLVL.

The rearrangement links TRBV5-6 to TRBJ2-3; a possible D gene is TRBD2 (7 bases). From germline, CDR1 is SGHDT and CDR2 YYEEEE. The V gene lost 4 bases and the J gene lost 6 bases, with 18 bases spanning the gap. There are 15 residues in the CDR3. The DNA for the CDR3 is TGTGCCAGCAGCCCTGAGGGGGGGGGCTTGGATACGCAGTATTTT. It codes for CASSPEGGGLDTQYF.

V gene TRBV3-1 (or the pseudogene TRBV3-2) combines with J gene TRBJ2-2, with TRBD2 matching over 12 bases. The CDR3 is made up of 17 amino acids. The junction had 8 bases not matched to a gene; V was cut back by 5 bases and J by 4 bases. In germline, CDR1 is LGHDT, CDR2 YNNKEL (reference sequence). The CDR3 loop reads CASSFLAGGASTGELFF. CDR3 nucleotides: TGTGCCAGCAGCTTTCTAGCGGGGGGGGCTTCCACCGGGGAGCTGTTTTTT.

This clone was counted a few times. This same CDR3 is encoded by further DNA sequences in the sample. The chain couples TRBV5-1 to TRBJ2-5; D perhaps matches TRBD1 (6 bases). Germline V gives CDR1 SGHRS, CDR2 YFSETQ. Trimming removed 4 bases at V and 2 bases at J, with 12 bases between. The CDR3 is made up of 14 amino acids. CDR3 protein: CASSPGDTQETQYF. The CDR3 DNA reads as TGCGCCAGCAGCCCAGGGGACACTCAAGAGACCCAGTACTTC.

The chain is built from TRBV28 and TRBJ2-3; 11 bases fit TRBD2. Looked up from germline, CDR1 is MDHEN and CDR2 is SYDVKM. With 1 base clipped from V and 9 bases from J, the junction kept 9 bases outside the gene matches. The CDR3 has 16 residues. The CDR3 loop is CASSLSSGGPAGTQYF. The CDR3 coding sequence is TGTGCCAGCAGTTTATCTAGCGGGGGGCCCGCGGGGACGCAGTATTTT.

The chain uses TRBV28 and TRBJ1-2, with TRBD1 identical over 7 bases. The CDR3 covers 14 residues. With 4 bases clipped from V and 3 bases from J, the junction kept 5 bases outside the gene matches. Germline CDR1 reads MDHEN; CDR2 reads SYDVKM. As DNA, the CDR3 is TGTGCCAGCAGTTCAGGAGGGGGCGACTATGGCTACACCTTC. Protein product: CASSSGGGDYGYTF.

The V call is TRBV24-1, the J call TRBJ2-1, with 8 bases aligning to TRBD1. CDR3 length: 15 amino acids. V lost 2 bases, J lost 2 bases, and 1 base stayed unmatched. Per germline, CDR1 KGHDR and CDR2 SFDVKD. The CDR3 loop reads CATSDSGGAYNEQFF. In DNA form, the CDR3 reads TGTGCCACCAGTGATTCAGGGGGCGCCTACAATGAGCAGTTCTTC.

The chain employs TRBV19 and TRBJ1-1; the match to TRBD1 covers 7 bases. The length of the CDR3 is 13 residues. Germline-derived CDR1 and CDR2 are LNHDA and SQIVND (reference sequence). Trimming took 11 bases from V and 7 from J; bases not matched to a gene: 13. CDR3 residues: CAPETDRRREAFF. The DNA of the CDR3 is TGTGCCCCCGAAACGGACAGGAGACGTGAAGCTTTCTTT.

This clone was counted only a few times. The rearrangement links TRBV3-1 (or the pseudogene TRBV3-2) to TRBJ1-3; D call uncertain. The CDR3 has 15 amino acids. Germline CDR1 reads LGHDT; CDR2 reads YNNKEL (reference sequence). With 1 base removed from V and 3 bases from J, the gap between germline ends came to 10 bases. CDR3 sequence (DNA): TGTGCCAGCAGCCAAGGAGCGGCAGGTGGAAACACCATATATTTT. Translating it yields CASSQGAAGGNTIYF.

The J gene is TRBJ2-3, the V gene TRBV9; no clear D gene. The germline V and J ends were trimmed by 0 bases and 3 bases, with 8 bases remaining between them. CDR1 and CDR2 from the germline V gene are SGDLS and YYNGEE. There are 14 residues in the CDR3. The CDR3 loop is CASSVVSGTDTQYF. The CDR3, as DNA: TGTGCCAGCAGCGTAGTTTCCGGGACAGATACGCAGTATTTT.

The CDR3 DNA reads TGTGCCAGTAGTATTTATAGACAGTTCACTGAAGCTTTCTTT. Encoded protein: CASSIYRQFTEAFF. This chain uses TRBV19 with TRBJ1-1; TRBD1 might be the D (5 bases). Per germline, CDR1 LNHDA and CDR2 SQIVND (reference sequence). This CDR3 has 14 residues. Trimming took 3 bases from V and 4 from J, leaving 12 bases between them.

The chain combines TRBV2 with TRBJ2-1; tentative D call: TRBD2 (6 bases). Germline CDR1 and CDR2: SNHLY and FYNNEI. The CDR3 runs to 16 residues. Trimming took 6 bases from V and 10 from J, leaving 25 bases between them. CDR3 in DNA: TGTGCCAGCAGGGGCCCGCCGCGGGACCCCCAGGAGGAGCAGTTCTTC. This gives the protein CASRGPPRDPQEEQFF.

The J gene is TRBJ1-2, the V gene TRBV10-1, with TRBD1 matching 10 bases. Trimming at V came to 5 bases and at J to 0 bases, leaving 9 bases not matched to a gene. The germline V gene has CDR1 WNHNN and CDR2 SYGVQD (reference sequence). The CDR3 has 17 residues. The CDR3 protein is CASSPNQGTGANYGYTF. The CDR3 coding sequence is TGCGCCAGCAGTCCCAACCAAGGGACAGGGGCTAACTATGGCTACACCTTC.

The chain combines TRBV2 with TRBJ1-6, with D perhaps matching TRBD1 (5 bases). Germline V lookup: CDR1 SNHLY, CDR2 FYNNEI. The ends were cut back, 6 bases at V and 9 bases at J, with 24 bases in the middle. The CDR3 has 17 amino acids. CDR3 DNA: TGTGCCAGCAGCTCAAGGGCGGCCACTGGCGGGGGTTCACCCCTCCACTTT. It yields the protein CASSSRAATGGGSPLHF.

This clone was seen once. The J gene is TRBJ1-2, the V gene TRBV29-1; no clear D gene. Germline values: CDR1 SQVTM, CDR2 ANQGSEA. The CDR3 has 14 amino acids. V dropped 7 bases and J dropped 4 bases, with 19 bases sitting between them. The CDR3 here is CSALVPGAPYGYTF. For the CDR3, the DNA is TGCAGCGCGTTAGTGCCCGGAGCGCCCTATGGCTACACCTTC.

This clone was seen more than once but under ten times. The rearrangement links TRBV29-1 to TRBJ2-3; 9 nucleotides line up with TRBD1. CDR1 is SQVTM, CDR2 ANQGSEA, per germline. Trimming removed 7 bases from V and 0 bases from J; junction bases left unmatched: 8. This CDR3 is built from 15 residues. The CDR3 loop reads CSAYRGQGSTDTQYF. CDR3 in DNA: TGCAGCGCCTACAGGGGGCAGGGAAGCACAGATACGCAGTATTTT.

The rearrangement joins TRBV5-1 to TRBJ2-3; D might be TRBD2 (6 bases). The CDR3 has 16 amino acids. Germline V CDR1 and CDR2: SGHRS, YFSETQ. V lost 3 bases to trimming and J lost 0 bases, with 14 bases between them. As DNA, the CDR3 is TGCGCCAGCAGCTGGGGGGACTTCCTTAGCACAGATACGCAGTATTTT. Translating gives CASSWGDFLSTDTQYF.

The CDR3 protein is CAIKYDRERGYTF. The CDR3 region has the DNA TGTGCCATCAAATATGACAGGGAGAGAGGCTACACCTTC. The V gene is TRBV10-3, the J gene TRBJ1-2; 7 nucleotides match TRBD1. CDR3 length: 13 residues. CDR1 ENHRY and CDR2 SYGVKD come from the germline V gene. Germline trimming cut 7 bases from V and 8 bases from J; bases unmatched to any gene: 10.